The 20 T cell receptor beta chains presented below share a single source sample, sequenced in a study of cytomegalovirus exposure and HLA in healthy donors. The PCR ran on 60 Vbeta and 13 Jbeta primers. The protocol was immunoSEQ multiplex PCR, while the TCRdb copy is restricted to in-frame clones and leaves out a portion. The sample includes 160,000 or so clones, roughly 84% of them seen just once. Material for sequencing was PBMCs. The source is a man younger than 45 in good health and CMV-seronegative.

This clone was recorded once. The chain recombines TRBV7-8 with TRBJ2-3; no clear D gene. The CDR3 loop spans 12 amino acids. Trimming took off 4 bases at V and 0 bases at J, with 2 bases between the two ends. The V gene's germline CDR1 is SGHVS and CDR2 FQNEAQ. DNA of the CDR3: TGTGCCAGCAGCTCGAGCACAGATACGCAGTATTTT. Amino acids: CASSSSTDTQYF. Drawing the rest from reference TRBV7-8 and TRBJ2-3, the complete variable domain is GAGVSQSPRYKVAKRGQDVALRCDPISGHVSLFWYQQALGQGPEFLTYFQNEAQLDKSGLPSDRFFAERPEGSVSTLKIQRTQQEDSAVYLCASSSSTDTQYFGPGTRLTVL.

The gene calls are TRBV19 and TRBJ1-3; D gene ambiguous. The CDR3 totals 15 residues. CDR1 LNHDA and CDR2 SQIVND come from the germline V gene (reference sequence). Trimming removed 1 base at V and 0 bases at J, with 7 bases between. The CDR3 sequence: CASSIGSTSGNTIYF. The DNA for the CDR3 is TGTGCCAGTAGTATAGGCAGTACCTCTGGAAACACCATATATTTT.

The rearrangement links TRBV7-3 to TRBJ2-1, with 16 bases that match TRBD2. The V gene's germline CDR1 is SGHTA and CDR2 FQGTGA. The CDR3 contains 19 residues. The V gene end was trimmed by 5 bases and the J gene end by 0 bases; junction bases not matched to a gene: 7. The CDR3 nucleotides read TGTGCCAGCAGCCACGGGACTAGCGGGAGGGGAAGCTCCTACAATGAGCAGTTCTTC. This codes for CASSHGTSGRGSSYNEQFF.

This clone was seen just once. V usage is TRBV10-2 and J usage is TRBJ2-1; 12 nucleotides match TRBD1. V was pared by 6 bases and J by 0 bases, with 12 bases of the junction left unmatched. Germline loops: CDR1 WSHSY, CDR2 SAAADI. CDR3 size: 19 residues. The CDR3 reads CASSLKGQGAGSSYNEQFF. CDR3 sequence (DNA): TGCGCCAGCAGCCTCAAGGGACAGGGGGCCGGAAGCTCCTACAATGAGCAGTTCTTC.

The chain recombines TRBV4-2 with TRBJ2-2, with no clear D. CDR3 size: 14 residues. The V end lost 1 base, the J end lost 5 bases, and 8 bases lay between the germline ends. Germline V gene sequence: CDR1 LGHNA, CDR2 YNFKEQ. This chain's CDR3 is CASSQAYFTGELFF. The CDR3 coding sequence is TGTGCCAGCAGCCAAGCGTATTTTACCGGGGAGCTGTTTTTT.

The V call is TRBV28, the J call TRBJ2-7; tentatively, D is TRBD1 (5 bases). V lost 7 bases to trimming and J lost 3 bases, with 7 bases between them. This CDR3 has 11 amino acids. Germline V CDR1 and CDR2: MDHEN, SYDVKM. CDR3: CASTQGYEQYF. The DNA for the CDR3 is TGTGCCAGCACCCAGGGCTACGAGCAGTACTTC.

The CDR3 reads CASSWGLAGAGELFF. CDR3 nucleotide sequence: TGCGCCAGCAGCTGGGGACTAGCGGGGGCAGGGGAGCTGTTTTTT. This rearrangement joins TRBV5-1 to TRBJ2-2, with 14 positions matching TRBD2. The CDR3 runs to 15 residues. The germline gives CDR1 SGHRS, CDR2 YFSETQ. J gave up 8 bases and V 3 bases, and 3 bases lay outside the gene matches.

This clone was counted once. V is TRBV7-9 and J is TRBJ1-1; 7 bases match TRBD1. Per the germline V gene, CDR1 is SEHNR and CDR2 is FQNEAQ (reference sequence). The length of the CDR3 is 14 residues. V lost 3 bases to trimming and J lost 2 bases; unmatched junction nucleotides: 3. The CDR3 DNA sequence: TGTGCCAGCAGCTTCACAGGGGCTAACACTGAAGCTTTCTTT. As protein: CASSFTGANTEAFF.

This clone has only one observation. This chain joins TRBV5-1 and TRBJ2-3; possible D gene TRBD1, 6 bases. Germline CDR1 and CDR2: SGHRS and YFSETQ. This CDR3 has 19 residues. Trimming removed 0 bases at V and 0 bases at J, with 20 bases between. The CDR3 protein is CASSLVKGTFTSSTDTQYF. CDR3 coding DNA: TGCGCCAGCAGCTTGGTGAAGGGGACATTCACGTCTAGCACAGATACGCAGTATTTT. Drawing the rest from reference TRBV5-1 and TRBJ2-3, the complete variable domain is KAGVTQTPRYLIKTRGQQVTLSCSPISGHRSVSWYQQTPGQGLQFLFEYFSETQRNKGNFPGRFSGRQFSNSRSEMNVSTLELGDSALYLCASSLVKGTFTSSTDTQYFGPGTRLTVL.

The chain employs TRBV9 and TRBJ1-5; D possibly corresponds to TRBD1 (5 bases). The V end was cut by 3 bases, the J end by 7 bases, with 14 bases between. From germline, CDR1 is SGDLS and CDR2 YYNGEE. The CDR3 extends over 14 amino acids. CDR3 residues: CASSGGEGRQPQHF. DNA of the CDR3: TGTGCCAGCAGCGGGGGCGAGGGGAGGCAGCCCCAGCATTTT.

The rearrangement joins TRBV7-3 to TRBJ2-3; 15 bases are shared with TRBD2. Germline CDR1 SGHTA, CDR2 FQGTGA. This CDR3 spans 17 amino acids. With V trimmed by 0 bases and J by 6 bases, 4 bases remained unmatched. For the CDR3, the DNA is TGTGCCAGCAGCTTAACGAAGGGACTAGCGGGAGGTGATACGCAGTATTTT. This encodes CASSLTKGLAGGDTQYF. The full variable domain, its missing parts supplied by reference TRBV7-3 and TRBJ2-3, is GAGVSQTPSNKVTEKGKYVELRCDPISGHTALYWYRQSLGQGPEFLIYFQGTGAADDSGLPNDRFFAVRPEGSVSTLKIQRTERGDSAVYLCASSLTKGLAGGDTQYFGPGTRLTVL.

The chain employs TRBV14 and TRBJ1-2; D is possibly TRBD1 (6 bases). Trimming removed 4 bases from V and 0 bases from J, with 12 bases in between. Germline V gives CDR1 SGHDN, CDR2 FVKESK. The CDR3 runs to 15 residues. The CDR3: CASSPEQGSNYGYTF. CDR3 bases: TGTGCCAGCAGCCCTGAACAGGGTTCTAACTATGGCTACACCTTC. Variable domain in full (rest from reference TRBV14 and TRBJ1-2): EAGVTQFPSHSVIEKGQTVTLRCDPISGHDNLYWYRRVMGKEIKFLLHFVKESKQDESGMPNNRFLAERTGGTYSTLKVQPAELEDSGVYFCASSPEQGSNYGYTFGSGTRLTVV.

This chain connects TRBV5-6 to TRBJ1-5, with TRBD1 matching 7 bases. Germline values: CDR1 SGHDT, CDR2 YYEEEE. The CDR3 has 16 amino acids. The V and J ends lost 4 bases and 0 bases, in that order; junction bases with no gene match: 7. The CDR3 DNA sequence: TGTGCCAGCAGCACCAACAGGGGATATAGCAATCAGCCCCAGCATTTT. This sequence encodes CASSTNRGYSNQPQHF.

This chain links TRBV4-1 with TRBJ2-7, with TRBD2 matching 7 bases. Germline CDR1 is MGHRA and CDR2 is YSYEKL. V gave up 1 base and J gave up 4 bases; unmatched junction bases: 7. This CDR3 spans 15 amino acids. Written as DNA, the CDR3 is TGCGCCAGCAGCCAAGTCTCTAGCGGAAGTTACGAGCAGTACTTC. It encodes CASSQVSSGSYEQYF.

CDR3 residues: CATRLAGVSYEQYF. DNA of the CDR3: TGTGCCACCCGACTAGCGGGAGTTTCCTACGAGCAGTACTTC. The chain recombines TRBV19 with TRBJ2-7, with 12 bases that match TRBD2. Losses at the gene ends were 10 bases for V and 1 base for J; bases not matched to a gene: 5. CDR3 length: 14 residues. CDR1 and CDR2 (germline): LNHDA, SQIVND (reference sequence).

The rearrangement joins TRBV5-8 to TRBJ1-3; D is undetermined. Trimming removed 2 bases from V and 2 bases from J, with 8 bases in between. The CDR3 is made up of 14 amino acids. Germline-derived CDR1 and CDR2 are SGHTS and YDEGEE. CDR3 DNA: TGTGCCAGCAGCTTAGGAGTTACTGGAAACACCATATATTTT. This gives the protein CASSLGVTGNTIYF.

The rearrangement joins TRBV13 to TRBJ2-5; D is undetermined. The end of the DNA aligns better with TRBJ2-7, so the J call may be wrong. CDR3 length: 13 residues. From germline, CDR1 is PRHDT and CDR2 FYEKMQ (reference sequence). The CDR3 reads CASSLIHSYEQYF. In DNA, the CDR3 is TGTGCCAGCAGCTTAATCCATTCCTACGAGCAGTACTTC.

This clone was seen more than once but under ten times. The chain combines TRBV10-3 with TRBJ2-2; 8 positions match TRBD1. The V segment lost 6 bases and the J segment 4 bases; nucleotides outside the gene matches: 10. Germline CDR1 and CDR2: ENHRY and SYGVKD. The CDR3 is made up of 16 amino acids. The CDR3 protein is CAIRSPDRASTGELFF. The CDR3 DNA sequence: TGTGCCATCAGGTCCCCGGACAGGGCGAGCACCGGGGAGCTGTTTTTT.

V usage is TRBV27 and J usage is TRBJ1-2, with a possible D match to TRBD1 (5 bases). The germline CDR1 and CDR2 sequences are MNHEY and SMNVEV (reference sequence). The CDR3 length is 13 residues. Trimming shortened V by 4 bases and J by 5 bases, and 11 bases separated the two germline ends. In DNA form, the CDR3 reads TGTGCCAGCAGTTCGGGCAGGGTTTATGGCTACACCTTC. Its protein is CASSSGRVYGYTF.

The chain combines TRBV10-1 with TRBJ2-7; TRBD1 agrees at 9 bases. CDR1 and CDR2 from the germline V gene are WNHNN and SYGVQD (reference sequence). The junction had 12 bases not matched to a gene; V was cut back by 9 bases and J by 6 bases. The CDR3 totals 14 residues. The CDR3 is CARRTGAVGSEQYF. CDR3 nucleotides: TGCGCCAGAAGGACAGGGGCTGTCGGAAGCGAGCAGTACTTC.